The TCR beta chain described here comes from a study of T cells in Graves' hyperthyroidism and ophthalmopathy. CDR1 is ENHRY, CDR2 SYGVKD, per germline. CDR3 length: 13 residues. Trimming stripped 10 bases from V and 4 bases from J, with 16 bases between. TCR beta CDR3 regions were amplified from RNA transcripts. First-round RT-PCR with HTBI primers amplified the TCR CDR3 region. TCRdb re-called the multiplex PCR reads through MiXCR, storing one row per CDR3 protein. The sample lists hundreds of thousands of distinct CDR3 sequences; about a third were seen once. Ten or more counts support this clonotype.

The rearrangement links TRBV10-3 to TRBJ1-1; D call uncertain. This sequence originates from a woman aged 40 to 50 with Graves' hyperthyroidism. The specimen was blood. The CDR3 bases are TGTGCCACCCTGAACAGCCTGAGCACTGAAGCTTTCTTT. It translates to CATLNSLSTEAFF.